This T cell receptor (beta chain) stems from a study of T cells in Graves' hyperthyroidism and ophthalmopathy. Germline V gives CDR1 SQVTM, CDR2 ANQGSEA. This CDR3 comprises 13 residues. With V trimmed by 4 bases and J by 1 base, 2 bases remained unmatched. The study's findings and limits: Progression to ophthalmopathy was predicted a median of roughly 6.5 months early. Stable hyperthyroidism was separated from ophthalmopathy by a model based on 13 V-J features.

The CDR3 regions of TCR beta were amplified from RNA transcripts. RT-PCR in the first round (using the HTBI primer set) targeted the TCR CDR3. MiXCR was run by TCRdb on the multiplex PCR reads, yielding one entry per CDR3 protein. The sample has about 500,000 distinct CDR3 sequences; 35% to 50% are singletons. This clonotype was found a few times. The antigen remains unidentified. Diagnostic decisions used clinical symptoms, serum thyroxine and TRAb, thyroid ultrasound and orbital computed tomography. The chain is built from TRBV29-1 and TRBJ2-7; 9 bases fit TRBD1. This sequence was found in an adult woman with Graves' disease, either hyperthyroidism or ophthalmopathy (not recorded which). The specimen was peripheral blood or thyroid tissue (not recorded which). Written as DNA, the CDR3 is TGCAGCGTTGTGGGGACAGGGTCCTACGAGCAGTACTTC. It yields the protein CSVVGTGSYEQYF.